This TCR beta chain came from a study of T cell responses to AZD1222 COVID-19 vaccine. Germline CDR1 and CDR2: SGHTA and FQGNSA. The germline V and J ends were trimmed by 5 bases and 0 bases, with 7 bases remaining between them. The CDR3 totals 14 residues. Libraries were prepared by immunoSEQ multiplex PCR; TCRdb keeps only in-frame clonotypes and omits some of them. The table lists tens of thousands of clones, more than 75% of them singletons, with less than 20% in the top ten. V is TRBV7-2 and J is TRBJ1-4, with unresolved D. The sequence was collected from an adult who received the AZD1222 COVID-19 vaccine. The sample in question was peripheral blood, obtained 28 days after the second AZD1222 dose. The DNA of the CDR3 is TGTGCCAGCAGCCCGACGGCAACTAATGAAAAACTGTTTTTT. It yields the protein CASSPTATNEKLFF.